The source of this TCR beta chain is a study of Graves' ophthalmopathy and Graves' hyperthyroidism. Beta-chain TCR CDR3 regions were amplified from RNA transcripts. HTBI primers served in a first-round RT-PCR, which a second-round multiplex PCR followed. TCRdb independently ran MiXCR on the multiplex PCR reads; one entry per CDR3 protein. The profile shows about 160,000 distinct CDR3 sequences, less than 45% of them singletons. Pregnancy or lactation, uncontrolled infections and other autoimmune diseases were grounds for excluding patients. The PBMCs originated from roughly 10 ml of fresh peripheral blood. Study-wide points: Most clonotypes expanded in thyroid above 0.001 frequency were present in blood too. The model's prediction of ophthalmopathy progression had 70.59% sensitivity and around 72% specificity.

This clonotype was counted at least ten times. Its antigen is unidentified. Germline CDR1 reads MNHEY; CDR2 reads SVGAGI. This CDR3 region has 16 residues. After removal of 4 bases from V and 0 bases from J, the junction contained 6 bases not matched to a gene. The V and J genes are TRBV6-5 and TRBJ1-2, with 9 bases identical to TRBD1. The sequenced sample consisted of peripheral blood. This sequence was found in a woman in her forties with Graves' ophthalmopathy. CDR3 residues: CASSSTGGPANYGYTF. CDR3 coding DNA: TGTGCCAGCAGTTCAACAGGGGGCCCTGCTAACTATGGCTACACCTTC.